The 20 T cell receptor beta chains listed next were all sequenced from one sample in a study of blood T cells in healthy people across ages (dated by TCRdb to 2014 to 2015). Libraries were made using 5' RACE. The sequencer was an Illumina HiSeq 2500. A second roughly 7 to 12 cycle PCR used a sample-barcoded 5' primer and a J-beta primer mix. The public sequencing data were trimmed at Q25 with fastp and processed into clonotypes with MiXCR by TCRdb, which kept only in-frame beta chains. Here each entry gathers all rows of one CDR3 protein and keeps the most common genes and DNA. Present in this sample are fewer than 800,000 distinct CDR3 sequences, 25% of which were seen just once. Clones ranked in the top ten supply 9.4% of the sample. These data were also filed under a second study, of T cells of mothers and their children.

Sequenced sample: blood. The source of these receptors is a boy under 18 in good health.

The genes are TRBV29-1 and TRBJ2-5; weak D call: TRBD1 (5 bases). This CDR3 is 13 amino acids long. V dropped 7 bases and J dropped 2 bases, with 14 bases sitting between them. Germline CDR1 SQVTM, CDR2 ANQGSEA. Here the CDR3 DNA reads TGCAGCGCGATTAGGGGCAGACAAGAGACCCAGTACTTC. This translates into CSAIRGRQETQYF. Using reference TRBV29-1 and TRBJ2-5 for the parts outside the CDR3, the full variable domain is SAVISQKPSRDICQRGTSLTIQCQVDSQVTMMFWYRQQPGQSLTLIATANQGSEATYESGFVIDKFPISRPNLTFSTLTVSNMSPEDSSIYLCSAIRGRQETQYFGPGTRLLVL.

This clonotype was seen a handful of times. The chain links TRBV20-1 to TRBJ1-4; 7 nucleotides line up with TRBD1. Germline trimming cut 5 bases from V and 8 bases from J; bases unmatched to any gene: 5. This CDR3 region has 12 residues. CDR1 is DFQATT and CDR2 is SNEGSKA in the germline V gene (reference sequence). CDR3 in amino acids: CSACDRDEKLFF. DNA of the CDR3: TGCAGTGCTTGTGACAGGGACGAAAAACTGTTTTTT.

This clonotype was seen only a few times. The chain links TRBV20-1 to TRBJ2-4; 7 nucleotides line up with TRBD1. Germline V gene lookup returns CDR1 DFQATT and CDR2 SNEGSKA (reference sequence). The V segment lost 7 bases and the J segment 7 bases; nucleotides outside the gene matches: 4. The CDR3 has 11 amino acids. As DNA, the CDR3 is TGCAGTGTCCAACAGGGGAACATTCAGTACTTC. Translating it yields CSVQQGNIQYF.

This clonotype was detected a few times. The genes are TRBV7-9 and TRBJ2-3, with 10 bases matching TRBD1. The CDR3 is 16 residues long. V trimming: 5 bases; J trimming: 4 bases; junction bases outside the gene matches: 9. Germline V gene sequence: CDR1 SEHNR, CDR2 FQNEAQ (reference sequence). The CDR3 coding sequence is TGTGCCAGCAGCCATATGACAGGGGGCAGGGCAGATACGCAGTATTTT. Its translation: CASSHMTGGRADTQYF.

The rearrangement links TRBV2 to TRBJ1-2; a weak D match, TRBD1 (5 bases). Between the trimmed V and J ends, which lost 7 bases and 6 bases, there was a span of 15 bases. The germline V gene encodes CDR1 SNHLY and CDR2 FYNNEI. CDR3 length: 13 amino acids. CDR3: CASNSGHDDGYTF. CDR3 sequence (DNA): TGTGCCAGCAATTCCGGACATGACGATGGCTACACCTTC.

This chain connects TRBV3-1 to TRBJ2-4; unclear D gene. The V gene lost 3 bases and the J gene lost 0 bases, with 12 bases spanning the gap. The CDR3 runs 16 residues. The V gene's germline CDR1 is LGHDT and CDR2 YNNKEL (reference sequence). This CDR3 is CASSQRTGLAKNIQYF. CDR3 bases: TGTGCCAGCAGCCAGAGGACGGGCCTAGCCAAAAACATTCAGTACTTC.

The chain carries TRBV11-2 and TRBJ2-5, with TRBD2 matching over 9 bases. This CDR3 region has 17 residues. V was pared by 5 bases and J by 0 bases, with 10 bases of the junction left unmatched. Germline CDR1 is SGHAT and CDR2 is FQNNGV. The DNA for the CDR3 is TGTGCCAGCAGCCTGAGTAGCGGGGGCCAGTACCAAGAGACCCAGTACTTC. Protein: CASSLSSGGQYQETQYF.

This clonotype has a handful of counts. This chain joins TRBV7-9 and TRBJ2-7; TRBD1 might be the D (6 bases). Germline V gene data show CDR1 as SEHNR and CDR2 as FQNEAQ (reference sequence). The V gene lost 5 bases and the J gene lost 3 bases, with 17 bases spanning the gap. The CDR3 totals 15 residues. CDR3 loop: CASSPGESLYYEQYF. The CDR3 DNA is TGTGCCAGCAGCCCAGGGGAATCCCTTTACTACGAGCAGTACTTC.

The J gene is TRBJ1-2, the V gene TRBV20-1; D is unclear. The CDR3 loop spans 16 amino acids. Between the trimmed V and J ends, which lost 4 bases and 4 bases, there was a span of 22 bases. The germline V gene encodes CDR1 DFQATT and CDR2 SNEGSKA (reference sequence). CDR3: CSAIAPGSFTIYGYTF. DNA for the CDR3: TGCAGTGCTATTGCCCCCGGGAGTTTTACTATCTATGGCTACACCTTC.

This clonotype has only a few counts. This chain's CDR3 is CASSQLGSADTQYF. The CDR3, as DNA: TGTGCCAGCAGCCAGCTCGGGAGCGCAGATACGCAGTATTTT. The V and J genes are TRBV14 and TRBJ2-3; tentatively, D is TRBD2 (6 bases). The V gene lost 3 bases and the J gene lost 4 bases, with 11 bases spanning the gap. The CDR3 extends over 14 amino acids. The germline CDR1 and CDR2 sequences are SGHDN and FVKESK.

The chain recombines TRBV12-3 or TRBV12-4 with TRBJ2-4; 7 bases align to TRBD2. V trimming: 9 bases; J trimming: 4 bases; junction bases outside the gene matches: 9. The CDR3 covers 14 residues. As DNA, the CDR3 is TGTGCCAGTAGCGGCTACGGGGGGAAAAACATTCAGTACTTC. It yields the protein CASSGYGGKNIQYF.

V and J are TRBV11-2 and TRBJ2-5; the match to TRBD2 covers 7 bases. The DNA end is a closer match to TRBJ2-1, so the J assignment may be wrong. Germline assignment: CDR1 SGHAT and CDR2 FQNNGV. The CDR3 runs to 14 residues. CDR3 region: CASSLLAVYNEQFF. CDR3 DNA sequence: TGTGCCAGCAGCTTACTAGCGGTCTACAATGAGCAGTTCTTC.

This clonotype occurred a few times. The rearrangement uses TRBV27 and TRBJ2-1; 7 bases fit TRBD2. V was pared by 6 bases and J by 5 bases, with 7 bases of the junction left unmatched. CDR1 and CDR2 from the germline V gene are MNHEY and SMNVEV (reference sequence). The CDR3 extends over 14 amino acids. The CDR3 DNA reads TGTGCCAGCAGCCGGCCGGGACTAAACAATGAGCAGTTCTTC. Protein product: CASSRPGLNNEQFF.

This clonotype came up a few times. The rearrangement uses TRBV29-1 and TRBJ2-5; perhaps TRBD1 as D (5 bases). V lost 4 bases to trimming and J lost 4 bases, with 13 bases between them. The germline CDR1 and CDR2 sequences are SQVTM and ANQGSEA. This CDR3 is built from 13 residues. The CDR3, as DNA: TGCAGCGTTGGCGATGTGGGGCCAGAGACCCAGTACTTC. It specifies CSVGDVGPETQYF.

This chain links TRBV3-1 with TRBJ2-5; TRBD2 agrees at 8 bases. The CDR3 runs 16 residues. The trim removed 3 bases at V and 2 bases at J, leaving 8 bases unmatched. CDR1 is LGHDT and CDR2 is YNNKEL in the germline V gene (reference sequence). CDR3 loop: CASSQGGGLVQETQYF. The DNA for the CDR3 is TGTGCCAGCAGCCAGGGCGGGGGGCTCGTACAAGAGACCCAGTACTTC.

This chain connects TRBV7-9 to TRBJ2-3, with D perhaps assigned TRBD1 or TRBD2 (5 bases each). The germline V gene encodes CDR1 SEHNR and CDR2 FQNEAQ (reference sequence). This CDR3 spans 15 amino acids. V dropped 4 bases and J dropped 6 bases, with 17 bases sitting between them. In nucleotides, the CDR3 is TGTGCCAGCAGCTCCACGCGTCCGGGGCGGGATACGCAGTATTTT. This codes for CASSSTRPGRDTQYF.

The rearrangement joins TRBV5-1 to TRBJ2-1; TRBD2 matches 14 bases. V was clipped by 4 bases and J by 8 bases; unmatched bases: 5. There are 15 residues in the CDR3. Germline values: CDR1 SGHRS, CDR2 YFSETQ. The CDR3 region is CASSVGLAGADEQFF. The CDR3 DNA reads TGCGCCAGCAGCGTGGGACTAGCGGGAGCGGATGAGCAGTTCTTC.

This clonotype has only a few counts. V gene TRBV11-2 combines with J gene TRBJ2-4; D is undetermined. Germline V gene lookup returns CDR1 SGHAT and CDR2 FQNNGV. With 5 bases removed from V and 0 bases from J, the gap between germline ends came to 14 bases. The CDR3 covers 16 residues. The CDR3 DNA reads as TGTGCCAGCAGCCCGCCTCGGGCTTTAGCCAAAAACATTCAGTACTTC. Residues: CASSPPRALAKNIQYF.

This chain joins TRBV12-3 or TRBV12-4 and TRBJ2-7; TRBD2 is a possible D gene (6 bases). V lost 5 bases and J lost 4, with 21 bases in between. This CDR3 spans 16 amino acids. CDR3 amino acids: CASSRTGGDKYYEQYF. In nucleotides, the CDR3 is TGTGCCAGCAGTCGGACCGGAGGGGATAAGTATTACGAGCAGTACTTC.

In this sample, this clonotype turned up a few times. The CDR3 DNA reads as TGTGCCAGCACCCTGCCAGGGGAGGCCAAAAACATTCAGTACTTC. Its translation: CASTLPGEAKNIQYF. The J gene is TRBJ2-4, the V gene TRBV7-9; a possible D gene is TRBD1 (6 bases). The CDR3 contains 15 residues. The V gene's germline CDR1 is SEHNR and CDR2 FQNEAQ (reference sequence). V was shortened by 7 bases and J by 1 base, with 14 bases between the two germline ends. The entire variable domain, with the rest obtained from reference TRBV7-9 and TRBJ2-4, is as follows: DTGVSQNPRHKITKRGQNVTFRCDPISEHNRLYWYRQTLGQGPEFLTYFQNEAQLEKSRLLSDRFSAERPKGSFSTLEIQRTEQGDSAMYLCASTLPGEAKNIQYFGAGTRLSVL.